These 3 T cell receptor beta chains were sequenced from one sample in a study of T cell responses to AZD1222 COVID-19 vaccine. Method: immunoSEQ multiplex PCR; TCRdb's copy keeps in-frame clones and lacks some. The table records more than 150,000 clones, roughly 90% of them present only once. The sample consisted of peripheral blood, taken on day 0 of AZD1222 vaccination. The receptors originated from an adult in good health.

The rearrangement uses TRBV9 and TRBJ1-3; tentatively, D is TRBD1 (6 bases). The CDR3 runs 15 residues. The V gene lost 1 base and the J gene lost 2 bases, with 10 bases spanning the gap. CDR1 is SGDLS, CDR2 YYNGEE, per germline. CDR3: CASSVKTGTGNTIYF. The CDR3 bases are TGTGCCAGCAGCGTAAAAACAGGGACTGGAAACACCATATATTTT.

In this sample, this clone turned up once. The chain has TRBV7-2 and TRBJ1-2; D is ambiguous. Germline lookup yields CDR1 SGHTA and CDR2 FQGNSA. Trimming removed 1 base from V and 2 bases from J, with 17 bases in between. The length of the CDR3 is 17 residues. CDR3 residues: CASSLVGPLAENYGYTF. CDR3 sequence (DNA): TGTGCCAGCAGCTTAGTCGGGCCTCTAGCGGAAAACTATGGCTACACCTTC.

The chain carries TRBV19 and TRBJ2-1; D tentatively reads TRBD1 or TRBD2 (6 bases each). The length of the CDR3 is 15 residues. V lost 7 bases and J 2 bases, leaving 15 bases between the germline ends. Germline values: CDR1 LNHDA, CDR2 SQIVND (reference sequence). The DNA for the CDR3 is TGTGCCAGTACTGTCACCGGGGGCACCTACAATGAGCAGTTCTTC. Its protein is CASTVTGGTYNEQFF.